The 23 T cell receptor beta chains presented below share a single source sample, sequenced in a study of T cell clones after liver transplantation. The data were produced by immunoSEQ multiplex PCR, yet TCRdb's version contains in-frame clones alone and is incomplete. Among 7,500 to 10,000 clones, approximately 78% were seen once, and the ten largest hold 55% to 70%. The material was CD8+ T cells from blood, obtained at the 22-month timepoint. The source of these receptors is a human patient who received a liver transplant. Some T cells here may be from the graft donor.

In this sample, this clone turned up a few times. The same CDR3 also results from other DNA sequences found in this sample. This rearrangement joins TRBV4-1 to TRBJ1-6; D gene uncertain. CDR1 MGHRA and CDR2 YSYEKL come from the germline V gene. The CDR3 consists of 14 residues. The V end lost 1 base, the J end lost 10 bases, and 11 bases lay between the germline ends. The CDR3 nucleotides are TGCGCCAGCAGCCAAGCTGGTGGTGGATCACCCCTCCACTTT. This gives the protein CASSQAGGGSPLHF.

The gene calls are TRBV27 and TRBJ1-4; a weak D match, TRBD1 (5 bases). Trimming cost V 5 bases and J 7 bases, with 11 bases left between them. CDR3 length: 13 amino acids. Germline V gene data show CDR1 as MNHEY and CDR2 as SMNVEV (reference sequence). Written as DNA, the CDR3 is TGTGCCAGCAGTCTCAATCAGGGTGAAAAACTGTTTTTT. Protein: CASSLNQGEKLFF.

The chain joins TRBV27 to TRBJ2-7, with 9 bases aligning to TRBD1. Germline CDR1 MNHEY, CDR2 SMNVEV (reference sequence). CDR3 length: 16 residues. V lost 3 bases and J lost 3; bases outside the gene matches: 9. The CDR3 DNA sequence: TGTGCCAGCAGTTTCTCGACAGGGGACAGGGACTACGAGCAGTACTTC. Residues: CASSFSTGDRDYEQYF.

The chain uses TRBV27 and TRBJ2-7; D call uncertain. CDR1 is MNHEY and CDR2 is SMNVEV in the germline V gene (reference sequence). The CDR3 totals 14 residues. Deletions cut 3 bases from V and 0 bases from J, with 9 bases between. As DNA, the CDR3 is TGTGCCAGCAGTTTGTGGGGATCCTCCTACGAGCAGTACTTC. It yields the protein CASSLWGSSYEQYF.

This clone was seen only once. The J gene is TRBJ1-1, the V gene TRBV6-1; D uncertain. Germline loops: CDR1 MNHNS, CDR2 SASEGT. Trimming stripped 7 bases from V and 5 bases from J, with 8 bases between. CDR3 size: 11 residues. CDR3 nucleotides: TGTGCCAGCATGATTAATACTGAAGCTTTCTTT. Amino acids: CASMINTEAFF.

The V and J genes are TRBV6-6 and TRBJ2-3; 11 bases line up with TRBD2. Trimming cost V 6 bases and J 4 bases; bases outside gene matches: 6. The CDR3 spans 15 residues. Germline CDR1 reads MNHNY; CDR2 reads SVGAGI (reference sequence). The CDR3 DNA follows: TGTGCCAGCAGGATTACTAGCGGGGGACCAGATACGCAGTATTTT. Its translation is CASRITSGGPDTQYF.

The J gene is TRBJ2-6, the V gene TRBV5-1; D may correspond to TRBD1 or TRBD2 (5 bases each). CDR1 and CDR2 from the germline V gene are SGHRS and YFSETQ. The CDR3 is 17 amino acids. With 4 bases removed from V and 2 bases from J, the gap between germline ends came to 16 bases. Written as DNA, the CDR3 is TGCGCCAGCAGCCTGGGACGGGGTGACGCTGGGGCCAACGTCCTGACTTTC. Translated: CASSLGRGDAGANVLTF.

The chain has TRBV6-5 and TRBJ2-1; no clear D. V shed 6 bases and J shed 10 bases, with 16 bases lying between them. The CDR3 is 13 residues long. Germline CDR1 reads MNHEY; CDR2 reads SVGAGI. In DNA, the CDR3 is TGTGCCAGCAGCCCCGGTGGCTACCAGGAGCAGTTCTTC. The encoded protein is CASSPGGYQEQFF.

This clone was observed a few times. V gene TRBV28 combines with J gene TRBJ1-5; TRBD1 matches 7 bases. V gave up 2 bases and J gave up 5 bases; unmatched junction bases: 0. The CDR3 totals 13 residues. Germline lookup yields CDR1 MDHEN and CDR2 SYDVKM. The CDR3 region has the DNA TGTGCCAGCAGTTTAAGGGGGCATCAGCCCCAGCATTTT. Translating gives CASSLRGHQPQHF.

This chain connects TRBV6-5 to TRBJ2-1; TRBD1 might be the D (5 bases). Trimming pared 5 bases from V and 0 bases from J, leaving 11 bases between. Germline-derived CDR1 and CDR2 are MNHEY and SVGAGI. The CDR3 has 15 residues. The CDR3 DNA reads TGTGCCAGCAGTAGTAGACAGATCTCCTACAATGAGCAGTTCTTC. This encodes CASSSRQISYNEQFF.

The genes are TRBV6-1 and TRBJ1-1, with D unresolved. The V end lost 10 bases, the J end lost 5 bases, and 11 bases lay between the germline ends. The length of the CDR3 is 11 residues. Germline-derived CDR1 and CDR2 are MNHNS and SASEGT. CDR3 sequence (DNA): TGTGCCACCGACCGCGAAACTGAAGCTTTCTTT. Translation gives CATDRETEAFF.

J is TRBJ2-7 and V is TRBV5-1; TRBD2 is a possible D gene (5 bases). The V end lost 5 bases, the J end lost 6 bases, and 15 bases lay between the germline ends. The CDR3 is made up of 13 amino acids. Looked up from germline, CDR1 is SGHRS and CDR2 is YFSETQ. Written as DNA, the CDR3 is TGCGCCAGCAGTTGGGCGGGCGAGGCCGAGCAGTACTTC. This encodes CASSWAGEAEQYF. The entire variable domain, with the rest obtained from reference TRBV5-1 and TRBJ2-7, is as follows: KAGVTQTPRYLIKTRGQQVTLSCSPISGHRSVSWYQQTPGQGLQFLFEYFSETQRNKGNFPGRFSGRQFSNSRSEMNVSTLELGDSALYLCASSWAGEAEQYFGPGTRLTVT.

The chain has TRBV5-1 and TRBJ2-3, with D maybe TRBD2 (6 bases). Trimming shortened V by 6 bases and J by 0 bases, and 11 bases separated the two germline ends. The CDR3 consists of 14 residues. The germline V gene encodes CDR1 SGHRS and CDR2 YFSETQ. CDR3 bases: TGCGCCAGCACAAGAGGGACTAGCACAGATACGCAGTATTTT. This encodes CASTRGTSTDTQYF.

This chain links TRBV7-8 with TRBJ1-1, with D possibly TRBD1 on 6 matching bases. Germline values: CDR1 SGHVS, CDR2 FQNEAQ. V was clipped by 2 bases and J by 1 base, with 11 bases between them. This CDR3 has 15 amino acids. CDR3 in DNA: TGTGCCAGCAGCTTAAACAGGGTTCGGAACACTGAAGCTTTCTTT. Its translation is CASSLNRVRNTEAFF.

This clone is medium-sized. This chain links TRBV11-1 with TRBJ1-1; a weak D match, TRBD1 (6 bases). CDR3 length: 14 residues. Germline values: CDR1 SGHAT, CDR2 FQDESV (reference sequence). Trimming left V 5 bases short and J 0 bases short, with 10 bases between. The CDR3 loop is CASSNTGMNTEAFF. The CDR3 nucleotides read TGTGCCAGCAGCAATACAGGGATGAACACTGAAGCTTTCTTT.

J is TRBJ2-5 and V is TRBV16; D not certain. V dropped 0 bases and J dropped 4 bases, with 3 bases sitting between them. Germline CDR1 is KGHSY and CDR2 is FQNENV. The CDR3 runs to 12 residues. In nucleotides, the CDR3 is TGTGCCAGCAGCCAATCGGGAGAGACCCAGTACTTC. Translation: CASSQSGETQYF.

The J gene is TRBJ1-3, the V gene TRBV7-6; D uncertain. The V gene's germline CDR1 is SGHVS and CDR2 FNYEAQ. V was pared by 2 bases and J by 11 bases, with 10 bases between. The CDR3 has 12 amino acids. As DNA, the CDR3 is TGTGCCAGCAGCTTAAATTTCGGACCCATATATTTT. Residues: CASSLNFGPIYF.

The rearrangement uses TRBV7-9 and TRBJ2-3, with unresolved D. This CDR3 region has 13 residues. CDR1 is SEHNR, CDR2 FQNEAQ, per germline (reference sequence). V was pared by 5 bases and J by 6 bases, with 12 bases between. CDR3 nucleotides: TGTGCCAGCAGCCCCGAAACTGTGGATACGCAGTATTTT. Translation gives CASSPETVDTQYF.

The CDR3 here is CASSSTDTQYF. CDR3 in DNA: TGTGCCAGCAGTAGCACAGATACGCAGTATTTT. The chain combines TRBV6-1 with TRBJ2-3; D not certain. Germline V gene sequence: CDR1 MNHNS, CDR2 SASEGT. The CDR3 spans 11 residues. Trimming cost V 5 bases and J 0 bases, with 0 bases left between them.

This clone has only one observation. V and J are TRBV4-2 and TRBJ1-2; D remains unclear. V lost 4 bases and J 4 bases, leaving 13 bases between the germline ends. This CDR3 spans 14 amino acids. CDR1 and CDR2 (germline): LGHNA, YNFKEQ. CDR3 sequence: CASSPEASPYGYTF. The CDR3 nucleotides are TGTGCCAGCAGCCCTGAAGCTTCACCCTATGGCTACACCTTC.

The V and J genes are TRBV5-4 and TRBJ2-3, with 11 bases fitting TRBD2. Germline V gives CDR1 SGHNT, CDR2 YYREEE (reference sequence). Trimming cost V 4 bases and J 3 bases; bases outside gene matches: 7. This CDR3 is 16 amino acids long. CDR3 sequence (DNA): TGTGCCAGCAGCCCCTTAGCGGGGGGGAGTACAGATACGCAGTATTTT. This codes for CASSPLAGGSTDTQYF.

The V and J genes are TRBV27 and TRBJ1-2; 7 bases line up with TRBD1. Germline trimming cut 5 bases from V and 2 bases from J; bases unmatched to any gene: 8. CDR3 size: 15 residues. Per germline, CDR1 MNHEY and CDR2 SMNVEV (reference sequence). In nucleotides, the CDR3 is TGTGCCAGCAGTACTCGGACAGGACCCAACTATGGCTACACCTTC. Its translation is CASSTRTGPNYGYTF.

The CDR3 DNA sequence: TGTGCCAGCAGCTTAGCCGCGCGGGGGGAGAACACCGGGGAGCTGTTTTTT. Its translation: CASSLAARGENTGELFF. This chain uses TRBV11-2 with TRBJ2-2; TRBD2 matches 8 bases. CDR3 size: 17 residues. V lost 1 base to trimming and J lost 1 base; unmatched junction nucleotides: 5. From germline, CDR1 is SGHAT and CDR2 FQNNGV.